The next 24 T cell receptor beta chains were all read from a single sample in a study of lymphopenia after photon versus proton radiotherapy. The table came from immunoSEQ multiplex PCR; TCRdb's copy has only in-frame clones and leaves some out. This repertoire shows 75,000 to 90,000 clones, about 86% found once; its top ten account for approximately 1.4%. This specimen was peripheral blood, taken from a patient treated with proton-based radiotherapy. The receptors shown here come from a man in his 60s with pancreatic cancer.

The rearrangement joins TRBV7-2 to TRBJ2-5; perhaps TRBD2 as D (5 bases). Germline V gives CDR1 SGHTA, CDR2 FQGNSA. The CDR3 consists of 14 residues. With 5 bases removed from V and 1 base from J, the gap between germline ends came to 11 bases. CDR3 residues: CASSPLRVQETQYF. Written as DNA, the CDR3 is TGTGCCAGCAGCCCGCTGCGGGTCCAAGAGACCCAGTACTTC.

This clone was seen only a few times. The rearrangement joins TRBV7-2 to TRBJ1-5; D gene uncertain. Trimming removed 4 bases from V and 0 bases from J, with 4 bases in between. Germline V CDR1 and CDR2: SGHTA, FQGNSA. CDR3 size: 13 residues. CDR3 region: CASSWGSNQPQHF. DNA of the CDR3: TGTGCCAGCAGCTGGGGTAGCAATCAGCCCCAGCATTTT.

Comments on this clone: This CDR3 is also generated by other DNA sequences in the sample. CDR3 in amino acids: CASSRDAGANVLTF. The DNA of the CDR3 is TGTGCCAGCTCACGGGATGCCGGGGCCAACGTCCTGACTTTC. The chain recombines TRBV5-6 with TRBJ2-6, with D perhaps TRBD2 (5 bases). Trimming removed 7 bases at V and 4 bases at J, with 12 bases between. The V gene's germline CDR1 is SGHDT and CDR2 YYEEEE. This CDR3 has 14 residues.

The chain uses TRBV28 and TRBJ1-1; D might be TRBD1 (5 bases). This CDR3 contains 23 residues. V lost 3 bases, J lost 2 bases, and 37 bases lay in between. The germline CDR1 and CDR2 sequences are MDHEN and SYDVKM. DNA for the CDR3: TGTGCCAGCAGTTTGTGGGGTACCCAAATCTTGCCGGGGCCCAACGGGGATAACACTGAAGCTTTCTTT. Residues: CASSLWGTQILPGPNGDNTEAFF.

This sequence joins TRBV9 and TRBJ2-5; no firm D call. The CDR3 spans 14 residues. Germline CDR1 reads SGDLS; CDR2 reads YYNGEE. V lost 2 bases and J lost 2, with 10 bases in between. The CDR3 reads CASSVGISQETQYF. The CDR3 region has the DNA TGTGCCAGCAGCGTCGGTATATCTCAAGAGACCCAGTACTTC.

The chain carries TRBV6-6 and TRBJ2-7; the D gene is possibly TRBD1 (6 bases). The V gene's germline CDR1 is MNHNY and CDR2 SVGAGI (reference sequence). This CDR3 has 15 residues. Trimming took off 6 bases at V and 5 bases at J, with 20 bases between the two ends. The CDR3 reads CASRLFGQPGDEQYF. The CDR3 bases are TGTGCCAGCAGACTCTTTGGACAGCCCGGCGACGAGCAGTACTTC.

The chain employs TRBV5-1 and TRBJ2-2; TRBD2 aligns across 8 bases. The CDR3 spans 17 residues. Germline trimming cut 1 base from V and 1 base from J; bases unmatched to any gene: 6. Germline assignment: CDR1 SGHRS and CDR2 YFSETQ. Here the CDR3 DNA reads TGCGCCAGCAGCTTGTCGGGGACTAGTGGGAACACCGGGGAGCTGTTTTTT. This translates into CASSLSGTSGNTGELFF.

A word on this clone: Other DNA sequences in this specimen translate into the identical CDR3. This chain connects TRBV14 to TRBJ2-1; D is unresolved. Between the trimmed V and J ends, which lost 3 bases and 7 bases, there was a span of 4 bases. The CDR3 runs 11 residues. CDR1 is SGHDN and CDR2 is FVKESK in the germline V gene. Written as DNA, the CDR3 is TGTGCCAGCAGCCAGGTAAATGAGCAGTTCTTC. Its protein product is CASSQVNEQFF.

The V and J genes are TRBV7-3 and TRBJ2-1, with TRBD2 identical over 8 bases. V was clipped by 5 bases and J by 5 bases; unmatched bases: 8. Germline CDR1 and CDR2: SGHTA and FQGTGA. The CDR3 covers 15 residues. This CDR3 is CASSDQGLGNNEQFF. The CDR3 DNA sequence: TGTGCCAGCAGCGACCAGGGACTAGGGAACAATGAGCAGTTCTTC. Based on the CDR3 plus reference TRBV7-3 and TRBJ2-1, the full variable domain is GAGVSQTPSNKVTEKGKYVELRCDPISGHTALYWYRQSLGQGPEFLIYFQGTGAADDSGLPNDRFFAVRPEGSVSTLKIQRTERGDSAVYLCASSDQGLGNNEQFFGPGTRLTVL.

This chain joins TRBV7-9 and TRBJ2-7, with 7 bases aligning to TRBD1. Germline CDR1 is SEHNR and CDR2 is FQNEAQ (reference sequence). The junction had 6 bases not matched to a gene; V was cut back by 5 bases and J by 5 bases. There are 13 residues in the CDR3. DNA of the CDR3: TGTGCCAGCAGCCAAAAAGGACAGGACGAGCAGTACTTC. Amino acid sequence: CASSQKGQDEQYF.

The genes are TRBV6-6 and TRBJ2-1; D not certain. Germline V gene sequence: CDR1 MNHNY, CDR2 SVGAGI (reference sequence). V dropped 8 bases and J dropped 6 bases, with 8 bases sitting between them. This CDR3 comprises 11 residues. CDR3 sequence (DNA): TGTGCCAGCCGGGTTTCCAATGAGCAGTTCTTC. It yields the protein CASRVSNEQFF.

The chain has TRBV10-2 and TRBJ1-2; possible D gene TRBD1, 6 bases. Per germline, CDR1 WSHSY and CDR2 SAAADI. The length of the CDR3 is 15 residues. Trimming took off 9 bases at V and 4 bases at J, with 21 bases between the two ends. The CDR3 loop is CASAGLQGFGYGYTF. Here the CDR3 DNA reads TGCGCCAGTGCGGGATTACAGGGATTCGGCTATGGCTACACCTTC.

The chain links TRBV11-1 to TRBJ2-5, with D possibly being TRBD1 (5 bases). The CDR3 is made up of 15 amino acids. The ends were cut back, 5 bases at V and 1 base at J, with 14 bases in the middle. Germline values: CDR1 SGHAT, CDR2 FQDESV (reference sequence). CDR3: CASSRRSGAQETQYF. Written as DNA, the CDR3 is TGTGCCAGCAGCCGAAGGAGTGGGGCCCAAGAGACCCAGTACTTC.

V and J are TRBV19 and TRBJ1-2; no firm D call. The V gene lost 5 bases and the J gene lost 7 bases, with 11 bases spanning the gap. The CDR3 sequence is 12 residues long. Germline CDR1 is LNHDA and CDR2 is SQIVND (reference sequence). The DNA for the CDR3 is TGTGCCAGTAGTGGCCAGTCTGGTGGCTACACCTTC. Amino acids: CASSGQSGGYTF.

The chain employs TRBV7-9 and TRBJ1-5; D is unclear. CDR3 length equals 13 residues. The germline V gene has CDR1 SEHNR and CDR2 FQNEAQ (reference sequence). Trimming removed 2 bases from V and 7 bases from J, with 9 bases in between. The CDR3 DNA is TGTGCCAGCAGCTTAACAGCCGACCAGCCCCAGCATTTT. Translating gives CASSLTADQPQHF. Complete variable domain (other parts from reference TRBV7-9 and TRBJ1-5): DTGVSQNPRHKITKRGQNVTFRCDPISEHNRLYWYRQTLGQGPEFLTYFQNEAQLEKSRLLSDRFSAERPKGSFSTLEIQRTEQGDSAMYLCASSLTADQPQHFGDGTRLSIL.

The genes are TRBV28 and TRBJ2-3; no firm D call. The CDR3 runs to 15 residues. The V gene's germline CDR1 is MDHEN and CDR2 SYDVKM. Deletions cut 2 bases from V and 2 bases from J, with 11 bases between. This CDR3 reads CASSLPLGITDTQYF. DNA of the CDR3: TGTGCCAGCAGTTTACCTCTGGGGATCACAGATACGCAGTATTTT.

J is TRBJ2-5 and V is TRBV11-2; tentative D call: TRBD2 (6 bases). The V end lost 5 bases, the J end lost 1 base, and 14 bases lay between the germline ends. The CDR3 length is 15 residues. From germline, CDR1 is SGHAT and CDR2 FQNNGV. The CDR3 DNA follows: TGTGCCAGCAGCGCCTCCGGGACTTCCCAAGAGACCCAGTACTTC. It is translated as CASSASGTSQETQYF.

The chain uses TRBV6-1 and TRBJ2-2; D might be TRBD1 or TRBD2, each matching 5 bases. In germline, CDR1 is MNHNS, CDR2 SASEGT. Deletions cut 4 bases from V and 13 bases from J, with 10 bases between. CDR3 length: 11 residues. The chain's CDR3 is CASSAGARLFF. The CDR3 nucleotides are TGTGCCAGCAGTGCCGGGGCTCGGCTGTTTTTT.

This clone was recorded a few times. The chain is built from TRBV28 and TRBJ2-7; 8 bases map to TRBD2. Germline lookup yields CDR1 MDHEN and CDR2 SYDVKM. Trimming removed 5 bases from V and 0 bases from J; junction bases left unmatched: 6. The CDR3 runs to 15 residues. For the CDR3, the DNA is TGTGCCAGCAGTCGCTTAGCGGGAAGCTCCTACGAGCAGTACTTC. It yields the protein CASSRLAGSSYEQYF.

V and J are TRBV14 and TRBJ2-2, with D unclear. V was pared by 0 bases and J by 8 bases, with 16 bases between. Germline CDR1 SGHDN, CDR2 FVKESK. This CDR3 is 16 amino acids long. Here the CDR3 reads CASSQDHPALRGELFF. As DNA, the CDR3 is TGTGCCAGCAGCCAAGATCATCCAGCTCTGAGGGGGGAGCTGTTTTTT.

The gene calls are TRBV2 and TRBJ2-2; the D gene is possibly TRBD2 (5 bases). This CDR3 has 15 residues. V gave up 6 bases and J gave up 2 bases, with 13 bases separating them. From germline, CDR1 is SNHLY and CDR2 FYNNEI. The DNA for the CDR3 is TGTGCCAGCAGCACTAGTCTTATTAACACCGGGGAGCTGTTTTTT. Protein product: CASSTSLINTGELFF.

The chain joins TRBV5-1 to TRBJ2-5; possible D gene TRBD1, 5 bases. The CDR3 loop spans 13 amino acids. Germline CDR1 SGHRS, CDR2 YFSETQ. V was shortened by 5 bases and J by 4 bases, with 12 bases between the two germline ends. In DNA form, the CDR3 reads TGCGCCAGCAGTTATCAGGGTGGAGAGACCCAGTACTTC. Protein: CASSYQGGETQYF.

This clone has just a few counts. This sequence joins TRBV28 and TRBJ2-1; D is unclear. This CDR3 spans 15 amino acids. Germline lookup yields CDR1 MDHEN and CDR2 SYDVKM. V shed 7 bases and J shed 4 bases, with 17 bases lying between them. DNA of the CDR3: TGTGCCAGCAAAGACCGACTCTATCCTTACAATGAGCAGTTCTTC. Translated, it gives CASKDRLYPYNEQFF.

The genes are TRBV5-1 and TRBJ1-2, with a weak D call TRBD1 (5 bases). Trimming removed 0 bases from V and 6 bases from J, with 6 bases in between. The CDR3 is 12 amino acids. Germline-derived CDR1 and CDR2 are SGHRS and YFSETQ. This CDR3 is CASSLAGNGYTF. The CDR3 coding sequence is TGCGCCAGCAGCTTGGCAGGGAATGGCTACACCTTC.